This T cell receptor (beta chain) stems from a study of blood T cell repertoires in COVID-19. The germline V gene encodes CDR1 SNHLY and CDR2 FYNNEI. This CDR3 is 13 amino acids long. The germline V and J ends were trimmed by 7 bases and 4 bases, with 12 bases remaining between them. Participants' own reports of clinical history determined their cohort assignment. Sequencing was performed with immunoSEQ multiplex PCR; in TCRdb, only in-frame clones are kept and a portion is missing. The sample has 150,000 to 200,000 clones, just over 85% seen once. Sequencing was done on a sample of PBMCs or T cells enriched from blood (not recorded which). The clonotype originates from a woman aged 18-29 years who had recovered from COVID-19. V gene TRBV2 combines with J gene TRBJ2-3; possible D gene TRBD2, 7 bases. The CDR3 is CASNRGASDTQYF. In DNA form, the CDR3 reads TGTGCCAGCAATCGGGGGGCCTCAGATACGCAGTATTTT.